These 11 T cell receptor beta chains originate from one sample sequenced in a study of blood T cells in healthy people across ages. Combining a sample-barcoded 5' primer with a J-beta primer mix, a second PCR ran for roughly 7 to 11 cycles. TCRdb itself ran the 5' RACE reads through MiXCR, one entry per CDR3 protein. In the table there are 1.5 million or so distinct CDR3 sequences, around two fifths of which are singletons. Sequencing was done on a sample of blood. These receptor sequences come from a young woman in good health.

This clonotype was counted a few times. The CDR3 is CASSTGRANTGELFF. The CDR3 coding sequence is TGTGCCAGCAGCACCGGACGGGCGAACACCGGGGAGCTGTTTTTT. The genes are TRBV7-9 and TRBJ2-2, with D unresolved. The V end was cut by 5 bases, the J end by 0 bases, with 10 bases between. Per the germline V gene, CDR1 is SEHNR and CDR2 is FQNEAQ (reference sequence). This CDR3 is 15 amino acids long.

The V gene is TRBV21-1, the J gene TRBJ1-1. TRBV21-1 constitutes a pseudogene. The CDR3 length is 13 residues. The CDR3 DNA is TGTGCCAGCATGAGGTTTTCGAGTACTGAAGCTTTCTTT. Residues: CASMRFSSTEAFF.

This clonotype was observed a few times. The chain links TRBV12-5 to TRBJ2-3; a weak D match, TRBD2 (5 bases). The germline CDR1 and CDR2 sequences are LGHNT and FRNRAP. V shed 5 bases and J shed 1 base, with 19 bases lying between them. The CDR3 length is 17 residues. The CDR3 is CASGPGPRGNGTDTQYF. The CDR3 DNA reads TGTGCTAGTGGTCCCGGGCCTCGGGGAAATGGCACAGATACGCAGTATTTT.

The gene calls are TRBV4-1 and TRBJ2-7, with 12 bases fitting TRBD2. V gave up 2 bases and J gave up 7 bases; unmatched junction bases: 18. The CDR3 is 19 amino acids. Germline assignment: CDR1 MGHRA and CDR2 YSYEKL. The CDR3 here is CASSQNPSGRASPYNEQYF. The CDR3 DNA is TGCGCCAGCAGCCAAAACCCTAGCGGGAGGGCCAGTCCCTACAATGAGCAGTACTTC.

The J gene is TRBJ2-2, the V gene TRBV4-1; D is undetermined. Germline values: CDR1 MGHRA, CDR2 YSYEKL. This CDR3 has 16 amino acids. Trimming pared 0 bases from V and 6 bases from J, leaving 14 bases between. The CDR3 protein is CASSQESRNMAGELFF. For the CDR3, the DNA is TGCGCCAGCAGCCAAGAATCTCGGAATATGGCCGGGGAGCTGTTTTTT.

This clonotype was found a few times. The chain combines TRBV25-1 with TRBJ1-2; 9 positions agree with TRBD1. Germline lookup yields CDR1 MGHDK and CDR2 SYGVNS. Unmatched junction bases numbered 14, after V lost 8 bases and J lost 7 bases. CDR3 length: 15 residues. The CDR3 sequence is CASPTWDRESAGYTF. The CDR3 DNA sequence: TGTGCCAGCCCGACCTGGGACAGGGAATCGGCTGGCTACACCTTC.

The chain recombines TRBV5-1 with TRBJ1-1; 8 bases map to TRBD1. Unmatched junction bases numbered 4, after V lost 0 bases and J lost 6 bases. The CDR3 extends over 14 amino acids. Germline V gene data show CDR1 as SGHRS and CDR2 as YFSETQ. CDR3 in amino acids: CASSLGDRSSEAFF. As DNA, the CDR3 is TGCGCCAGCAGCTTGGGGGACAGGAGCTCTGAAGCTTTCTTT.

As concerns this clonotype: At one boundary the junction diverges from the germline segment, which might be a read error. The DNA of the CDR3 is TGCACCAGCAGCGGCGAATACGAGCAGTACTTC. It specifies CTSSGEYEQYF. This chain uses TRBV5-1 with TRBJ2-7, with D possibly matching TRBD2 (5 bases). Per germline, CDR1 SGHRS and CDR2 YFSETQ. The CDR3 runs 11 residues.

V usage is TRBV5-1 and J usage is TRBJ1-2; D is possibly TRBD1 (6 bases). The CDR3 is 16 residues long. V was pared by 4 bases and J by 4 bases, with 20 bases between. In germline, CDR1 is SGHRS, CDR2 YFSETQ. The CDR3 bases are TGCGCCAGCAGCCTTACGACAGGCCGTGAGGGCTATGGCTACACCTTC. Its translation: CASSLTTGREGYGYTF. Full variable domain (outside the CDR3, taken from reference TRBV5-1 and TRBJ1-2): KAGVTQTPRYLIKTRGQQVTLSCSPISGHRSVSWYQQTPGQGLQFLFEYFSETQRNKGNFPGRFSGRQFSNSRSEMNVSTLELGDSALYLCASSLTTGREGYGYTFGSGTRLTVV.

The chain combines TRBV28 with TRBJ1-2; weak D call: TRBD1 (6 bases). The ends were cut back, 9 bases at V and 0 bases at J, with 20 bases in the middle. Germline V gene lookup returns CDR1 MDHEN and CDR2 SYDVKM. The CDR3 runs to 16 residues. The CDR3 region is CASSESTGLTNYGYTF. The DNA of the CDR3 is TGTGCCAGTTCCGAATCGACAGGCCTAACTAACTATGGCTACACCTTC.

This clonotype was seen more than once but under ten times. The chain carries TRBV9 and TRBJ1-2; D ambiguous. The CDR3 loop spans 14 amino acids. Germline V gene sequence: CDR1 SGDLS, CDR2 YYNGEE. Trimming pared 0 bases from V and 1 base from J, leaving 7 bases between. CDR3 amino acids: CASSVGSVNYGYTF. Here the CDR3 DNA reads TGTGCCAGCAGCGTAGGGTCCGTTAACTATGGCTACACCTTC.